The 2 T cell receptor beta chains below were found in one sample sequenced in a study of vaccination effects on CD4 cells after COVID-19. For these receptors, no antigen is known. ViraFEST used viral peptide pools to expand antigen-specific CD4+ T cells before sequencing. At the end of 9 to 11 days of culture, CD4+ T cells were isolated. The vaccine recipients had no prior SARS-CoV-2 infection, with negative nucleocapsid antibodies. Produced via immunoSEQ multiplex PCR; TCRdb's table is partial and in-frame only. Seen here are fewer than 65,000 clones, about 79% observed once, and the top ten hold 3.5% to 4.5%. This sample comprised CD4+ T cells from PBMCs cultured with HCoV-OC43 spike peptides, obtained before COVID-19 vaccination. Subset: HCoV-OC43 spike overlapping peptide pool stimulation. Receptors originate from a human donor who received a COVID-19 vaccine.

V gene TRBV28 combines with J gene TRBJ2-1, with D possibly being TRBD1 (5 bases). V was cut by 7 bases and J by 6 bases, with 19 bases left in between. The germline gives CDR1 MDHEN, CDR2 SYDVKM. The CDR3 contains 15 residues. The CDR3 bases are TGTGCCAGCATCTTTACAGGTGTAGTTCCCAATGAGCAGTTCTTC. This encodes CASIFTGVVPNEQFF. Based on the CDR3 plus reference TRBV28 and TRBJ2-1, the full variable domain is DVKVTQSSRYLVKRTGEKVFLECVQDMDHENMFWYRQDPGLGLRLIYFSYDVKMKEKGDIPEGYSVSREKKERFSLILESASTNQTSMYLCASIFTGVVPNEQFFGPGTRLTVL.

The chain combines TRBV19 with TRBJ1-4, with 9 positions matching TRBD1. This CDR3 is built from 16 residues. The germline gives CDR1 LNHDA, CDR2 SQIVND (reference sequence). The trim removed 4 bases at V and 2 bases at J, leaving 5 bases unmatched. The CDR3 bases are TGTGCCAGTAGTACCGGACAGGGGAGTACTAATGAAAAACTGTTTTTT. Protein product: CASSTGQGSTNEKLFF.